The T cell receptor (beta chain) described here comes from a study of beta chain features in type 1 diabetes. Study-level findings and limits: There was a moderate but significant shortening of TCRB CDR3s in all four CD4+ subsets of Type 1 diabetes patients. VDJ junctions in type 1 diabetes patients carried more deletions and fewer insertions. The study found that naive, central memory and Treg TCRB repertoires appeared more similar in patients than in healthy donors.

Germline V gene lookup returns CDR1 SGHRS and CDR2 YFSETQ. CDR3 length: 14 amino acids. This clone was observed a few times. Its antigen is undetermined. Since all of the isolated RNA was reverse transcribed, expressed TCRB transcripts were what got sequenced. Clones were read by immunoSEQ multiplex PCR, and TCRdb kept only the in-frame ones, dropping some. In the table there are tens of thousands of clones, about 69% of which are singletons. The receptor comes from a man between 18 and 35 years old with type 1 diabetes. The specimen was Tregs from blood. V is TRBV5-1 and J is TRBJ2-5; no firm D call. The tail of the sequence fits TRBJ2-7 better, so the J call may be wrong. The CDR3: CASSLMTPPYEQYF. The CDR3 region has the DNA TGCGCCAGCAGCTTAATGACACCACCCTACGAGCAGTACTTC.